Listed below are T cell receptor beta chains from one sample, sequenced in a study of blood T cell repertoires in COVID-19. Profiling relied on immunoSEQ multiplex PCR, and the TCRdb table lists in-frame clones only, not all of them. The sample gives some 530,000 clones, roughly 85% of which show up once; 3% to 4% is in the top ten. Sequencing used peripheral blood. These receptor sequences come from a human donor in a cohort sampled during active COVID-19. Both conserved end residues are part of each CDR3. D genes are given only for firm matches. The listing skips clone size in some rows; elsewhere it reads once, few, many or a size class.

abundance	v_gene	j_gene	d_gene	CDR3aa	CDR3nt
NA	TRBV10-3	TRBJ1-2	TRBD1	CATTTGAGGYGYTF	TGTGCCACGACCACAGGGGCTGGTGGCTATGGCTACACCTTC
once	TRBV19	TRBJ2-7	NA	CASSRLGYEQYF	TGTGCCAGTAGCCGACTTGGTTACGAGCAGTACTTC
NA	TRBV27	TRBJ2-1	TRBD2	CASWRETSSGPSSYNEQFF	TGTGCCAGCTGGCGCGAAACTTCTAGCGGACCGAGCTCCTACAATGAGCAGTTCTTC
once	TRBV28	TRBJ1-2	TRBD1	CASSFGQGARGYTF	TGTGCCAGCAGTTTTGGACAGGGGGCAAGAGGCTACACCTTC
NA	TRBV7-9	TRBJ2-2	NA	CASSLGGLWGLHGELFF	TGTGCCAGCAGCTTAGGAGGGTTATGGGGTCTACACGGGGAGCTGTTTTTT
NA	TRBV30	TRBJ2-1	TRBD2	CAWGPGLAGEEQFF	TGTGCCTGGGGACCGGGACTAGCGGGAGAGGAGCAGTTCTTC
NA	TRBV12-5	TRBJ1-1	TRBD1	CASGLEQGAAFF	TGTGCTAGTGGTTTGGAACAGGGGGCGGCTTTCTTT
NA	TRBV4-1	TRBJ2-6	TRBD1	CASGTGDGANVLTF	TGCGCCAGCGGAACAGGGGATGGGGCCAACGTCCTGACTTTC
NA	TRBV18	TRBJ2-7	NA	CASSPQGNEQYF	TGTGCCAGCTCACCACAGGGGAACGAGCAGTACTTC
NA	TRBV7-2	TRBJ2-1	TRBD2	CASSPTGTSGNEQFF	TGTGCCAGCAGCCCTACCGGGACTAGCGGAAATGAGCAGTTCTTC
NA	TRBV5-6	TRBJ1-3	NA	CASSADSAYSGNTIYF	TGTGCCAGCAGCGCGGACAGCGCTTACTCTGGAAACACCATATATTTT
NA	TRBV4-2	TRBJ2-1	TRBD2	CASSQDTGRAYNEQFF	TGTGCCAGCAGCCAAGATACCGGGAGGGCCTACAATGAGCAGTTCTTC
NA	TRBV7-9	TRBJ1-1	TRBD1	CASSPGTGGIGNTEAFF	TGTGCCAGCAGCCCCGGGACAGGGGGCATTGGGAACACTGAAGCTTTCTTT
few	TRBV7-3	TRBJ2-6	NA	CASSPTIALSGANVLTF	TGTGCCAGCAGCCCGACTATAGCCCTTTCTGGGGCCAACGTCCTGACTTTC
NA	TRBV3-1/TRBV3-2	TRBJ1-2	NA	CASSQQGAGYTF	TGTGCCAGCAGCCAACAGGGCGCAGGCTACACCTTC
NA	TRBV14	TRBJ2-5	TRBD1	CASSQATGGAETQYF	TGTGCCAGCAGCCAAGCTACAGGGGGCGCCGAGACCCAGTACTTC
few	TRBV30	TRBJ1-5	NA	CAWSGTNSNQPQHF	TGTGCCTGGAGCGGGACAAATAGCAATCAGCCCCAGCATTTT
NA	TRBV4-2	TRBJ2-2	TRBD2	CASSLITDGTSGRGGELFF	TGTGCCAGCAGCCTGATAACAGACGGGACTAGCGGGAGGGGCGGGGAGCTGTTTTTT
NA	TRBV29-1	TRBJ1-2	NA	CSVEVARRSNYGYTF	TGCAGCGTTGAAGTAGCCCGGAGGTCCAACTATGGCTACACCTTC
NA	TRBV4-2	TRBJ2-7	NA	CASSQLREQYF	TGTGCCAGCAGCCAATTGCGCGAGCAGTACTTC
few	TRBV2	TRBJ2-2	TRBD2	CASSWTSGSSGELFF	TGTGCCAGCAGTTGGACTAGCGGGAGCTCCGGGGAGCTGTTTTTT
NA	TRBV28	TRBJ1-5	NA	CASYDRNNQPQHF	TGTGCCAGTTACGACAGAAACAATCAGCCCCAGCATTTT
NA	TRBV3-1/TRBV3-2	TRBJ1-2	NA	CASSQGTATNYGYTF	TGTGCCAGCAGCCAAGGCACAGCTACTAACTATGGCTACACCTTC
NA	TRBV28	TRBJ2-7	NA	CASSTGGGGGYEQYF	TGTGCCAGCAGTACTGGGGGCGGTGGAGGCTACGAGCAGTACTTC
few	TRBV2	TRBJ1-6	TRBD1	CASRNRGSPLHF	TGTGCCAGCAGAAACAGGGGATCACCCCTCCACTTT
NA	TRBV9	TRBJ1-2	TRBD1	CASSVADRAIGYTF	TGTGCCAGCAGCGTAGCAGACAGGGCTATTGGCTACACCTTC
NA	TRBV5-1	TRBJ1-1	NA	CASRAEPEVTEAFF	TGCGCCAGCAGGGCAGAGCCCGAGGTCACTGAAGCTTTCTTT
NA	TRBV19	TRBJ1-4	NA	CASSTDSATNEKLFF	TGTGCCAGTAGTACTGACAGCGCCACAAATGAAAAACTGTTTTTT
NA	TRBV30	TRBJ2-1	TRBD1	CAWKGQGMDEQFF	TGTGCCTGGAAGGGACAGGGGATGGATGAGCAGTTCTTC
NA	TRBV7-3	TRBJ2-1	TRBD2	CASSSGLAGINEQFF	TGTGCCAGCAGCTCCGGACTAGCGGGTATCAATGAGCAGTTCTTC
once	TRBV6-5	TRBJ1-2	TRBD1	CASSYSAQGVYGYTF	TGTGCCAGCAGTTACTCGGCACAGGGGGTTTATGGCTACACCTTC
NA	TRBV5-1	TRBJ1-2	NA	CASSPLEGYGYTF	TGCGCCAGCAGCCCGCTGGAGGGCTATGGCTACACCTTC
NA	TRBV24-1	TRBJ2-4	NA	CATGYGVLAKNIQYF	TGTGCCACCGGCTACGGGGTCCTAGCCAAAAACATTCAGTACTTC
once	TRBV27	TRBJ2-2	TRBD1	CASSLQGFAGELFF	TGTGCCAGCAGCCTACAGGGGTTCGCCGGGGAGCTGTTTTTT
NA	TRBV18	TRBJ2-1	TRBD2	CASSPGVAGNEQFF	TGTGCCAGCTCACCAGGGGTAGCGGGAAATGAGCAGTTCTTC
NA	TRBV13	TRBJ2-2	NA	CASSQVAGELFF	TGTGCCAGCAGCCAGGTGGCCGGGGAGCTGTTTTTT
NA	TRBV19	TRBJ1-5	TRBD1	CASTDRAYSNQPQHF	TGTGCCAGTACCGACAGGGCCTATAGCAATCAGCCCCAGCATTTT
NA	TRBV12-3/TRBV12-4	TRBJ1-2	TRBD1	CASSADRGYGYTF	TGTGCCAGCAGTGCTGACAGGGGCTATGGCTACACCTTC
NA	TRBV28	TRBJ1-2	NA	CASSFDGGYYGYTF	TGTGCCAGCAGTTTTGACGGGGGGTATTATGGCTACACCTTC
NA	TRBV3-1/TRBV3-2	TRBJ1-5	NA	CASSLTGTSNQPQHF	TGTGCCAGCAGCCTGACGGGAACTAGCAATCAGCCCCAGCATTTT
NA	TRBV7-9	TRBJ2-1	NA	CASSILGHEQFF	TGTGCCAGCAGCATACTAGGCCATGAGCAGTTCTTC
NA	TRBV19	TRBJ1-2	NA	CASSARTVDYGYTF	TGTGCCAGTAGTGCCCGGACAGTAGACTATGGCTACACCTTC
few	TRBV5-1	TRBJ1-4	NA	CASSLDAGANEKLFF	TGCGCCAGCAGCTTGGACGCGGGGGCGAATGAAAAACTGTTTTTT
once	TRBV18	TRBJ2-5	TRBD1	CASSPPTGEETQYF	TGTGCCAGCTCACCACCTACAGGGGAGGAGACCCAGTACTTC
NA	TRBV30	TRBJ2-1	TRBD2	CAWSETGGMTEQFF	TGTGCCTGGAGTGAGACGGGGGGAATGACGGAGCAGTTCTTC
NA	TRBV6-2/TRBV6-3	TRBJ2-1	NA	CASSLLGTGYNEQFF	TGTGCCAGCAGCCTGCTCGGGACTGGTTACAATGAGCAGTTCTTC